Below, 22 T cell receptor beta chains from the same sample are listed, as sequenced in a study of T cell responses to AZD1222 COVID-19 vaccine. Sequenced by immunoSEQ multiplex PCR; TCRdb stores in-frame clones only, minus some. The data show 150,000 to 200,000 clones, roughly nine tenths seen once. Sequenced here: peripheral blood, sampled 28 days after the second AZD1222 dose. Every receptor here comes from an adult who received the AZD1222 COVID-19 vaccine.

CDR3 sequence reads: CASSFGTSGTQYF. In nucleotides, the CDR3 is TGTGCCAGCAGTTTCGGGACATCAGGCACCCAGTACTTC. V and J are TRBV12-3 or TRBV12-4 and TRBJ2-5; tentative D call: TRBD1 (6 bases). The CDR3 loop spans 13 amino acids. V gave up 3 bases and J gave up 8 bases, with 13 bases separating them.

The CDR3 here is CASSLGSSSGYEQYF. Here the CDR3 DNA reads TGTGCCAGCAGCTTGGGCTCTTCCTCTGGCTACGAGCAGTACTTC. The J gene is TRBJ2-7, the V gene TRBV5-4; D remains unclear. Deletions cut 0 bases from V and 3 bases from J, with 13 bases between. CDR3 length: 15 residues. Looked up from germline, CDR1 is SGHNT and CDR2 is YYREEE (reference sequence).

The chain carries TRBV7-6 and TRBJ2-7; 9 bases line up with TRBD2. Germline loops: CDR1 SGHVS, CDR2 FNYEAQ. The CDR3 consists of 16 residues. The J segment lost 4 bases and the V segment lost 0 bases, leaving 7 bases of the junction unmatched. The CDR3 here is CASSLAPAGGPYEQYF. In DNA, the CDR3 is TGTGCCAGCAGCTTAGCGCCTGCGGGAGGGCCGTACGAGCAGTACTTC.

The genes are TRBV5-6 and TRBJ1-5, with 8 bases that match TRBD1. CDR3 length: 14 residues. Germline loops: CDR1 SGHDT, CDR2 YYEEEE. The V segment lost 3 bases and the J segment 6 bases; nucleotides outside the gene matches: 5. CDR3 region: CASSSDRGTQPQHF. The DNA for the CDR3 is TGTGCCAGCAGCTCCGACAGGGGAACTCAGCCCCAGCATTTT.

This clone was seen just once. The chain carries TRBV5-1 and TRBJ2-7, with TRBD2 matching 9 bases. The CDR3 covers 16 residues. J lost 4 bases, V lost 4 bases, and 12 bases had no gene match. Germline lookup yields CDR1 SGHRS and CDR2 YFSETQ. CDR3 amino acids: CASSRLSGGGAYEQYF. The CDR3 bases are TGCGCCAGCAGCCGGCTGAGCGGCGGGGGGGCATACGAGCAGTACTTC.

V usage is TRBV13 and J usage is TRBJ1-3; a possible D gene is TRBD1 (5 bases). CDR3 length: 16 amino acids. V lost 2 bases and J 0 bases, leaving 11 bases between the germline ends. CDR1 is PRHDT, CDR2 FYEKMQ, per germline (reference sequence). CDR3 DNA sequence: TGTGCCAGCAGCTTACAAAGGGGTCCCTCTGGAAACACCATATATTTT. This gives the protein CASSLQRGPSGNTIYF.

J is TRBJ1-1 and V is TRBV6-6; D ambiguous. Germline V lookup: CDR1 MNHNY, CDR2 SVGAGI (reference sequence). The CDR3 covers 15 residues. Trimming took off 11 bases at V and 3 bases at J, with 22 bases between the two ends. For the CDR3, the DNA is TGTGCCCTAAGGTACGGAATCGGTGGGTACACTGAAGCTTTCTTT. It specifies CALRYGIGGYTEAFF.

This clone was counted once. CDR3: CASSQDRMGQSPDTQYF. In DNA form, the CDR3 reads TGCGCCAGCAGCCAAGATCGTATGGGCCAAAGTCCAGATACGCAGTATTTT. The chain has TRBV4-3 and TRBJ2-3; no clear D gene. Between the trimmed V and J ends, which lost 0 bases and 4 bases, there was a span of 17 bases. Germline-derived CDR1 and CDR2 are LGHNA and YSLEER. The CDR3 is made up of 17 amino acids.

The chain recombines TRBV27 with TRBJ2-3; 11 nucleotides agree with TRBD2. Per germline, CDR1 MNHEY and CDR2 SMNVEV (reference sequence). The CDR3 runs 15 residues. J was trimmed by 2 bases and V by 6 bases; bases with no gene match: 4. The CDR3 region is CASSRTSGPTDTQYF. The CDR3 DNA follows: TGTGCCAGCAGCCGGACTAGCGGGCCCACAGATACGCAGTATTTT.

Only one count was recorded for this clone. V is TRBV2 and J is TRBJ2-5, with TRBD2 matching over 12 bases. From germline, CDR1 is SNHLY and CDR2 FYNNEI. V lost 4 bases, J lost 5 bases, and 17 bases stayed unmatched. The CDR3 loop spans 19 amino acids. This chain's CDR3 is CASSASGTSGFLSGETQYF. CDR3 in DNA: TGTGCCAGCAGTGCTTCCGGGACTAGCGGGTTTCTCTCCGGGGAGACCCAGTACTTC.

The chain recombines TRBV6-2 or TRBV6-3 with TRBJ2-7; 11 bases fit TRBD1. This CDR3 has 15 residues. The germline gives CDR1 MNHEY, CDR2 SVGEGT. V was clipped by 0 bases and J by 7 bases; unmatched bases: 5. CDR3: CASSYSRGQGVEQYF. The CDR3 coding sequence is TGTGCCAGCAGTTACTCGAGGGGACAGGGGGTTGAGCAGTACTTC.

This chain joins TRBV19 and TRBJ2-1, with TRBD2 as a possible D gene (5 bases). The CDR3 runs 13 residues. V lost 2 bases and J lost 9, with 11 bases in between. CDR1 and CDR2 from the germline V gene are LNHDA and SQIVND (reference sequence). The CDR3: CASSIKVGAEQFF. The CDR3 DNA reads TGTGCCAGTAGTATAAAGGTGGGAGCTGAGCAGTTCTTC.

The rearrangement joins TRBV29-1 to TRBJ1-2; 8 bases match TRBD1. The CDR3 runs to 13 residues. V trimming: 3 bases; J trimming: 6 bases; junction bases outside the gene matches: 6. Germline V CDR1 and CDR2: SQVTM, ANQGSEA. CDR3 in amino acids: CSVDGQGYHGYTF. The CDR3 region has the DNA TGCAGCGTTGATGGACAGGGCTACCATGGCTACACCTTC.

This rearrangement joins TRBV5-8 to TRBJ2-2, with 9 positions matching TRBD1. Germline V CDR1 and CDR2: SGHTS, YDEGEE. J was trimmed by 4 bases and V by 5 bases; bases with no gene match: 9. This CDR3 comprises 16 residues. CDR3 sequence reads: CASSFGQGRITGELFF. CDR3 bases: TGTGCCAGCAGTTTCGGACAGGGGAGGATCACCGGGGAGCTGTTTTTT.

This clone has just one count. The V gene is TRBV29-1, the J gene TRBJ2-1; D is unclear. Germline CDR1 reads SQVTM; CDR2 reads ANQGSEA. The CDR3 length is 12 residues. This CDR3 reads CTARSSYNEQFF. The CDR3 nucleotides are TGCACGGCTAGATCCTCCTACAATGAGCAGTTCTTC.

The CDR3 nucleotides read TGTGCCAGTAGTATTTATGGAGAAGCTTTCTTT. This codes for CASSIYGEAFF. The rearrangement joins TRBV19 to TRBJ1-1, with unresolved D. The CDR3 has 11 amino acids. The V gene's germline CDR1 is LNHDA and CDR2 SQIVND (reference sequence). With 3 bases removed from V and 8 bases from J, the gap between germline ends came to 7 bases.

This clone has a handful of counts. This chain's CDR3 is CASSPPGVTGGNQPQHF. The CDR3 region has the DNA TGTGCCAGCTCACCCCCAGGGGTGACAGGGGGGAATCAGCCCCAGCATTTT. The chain is built from TRBV18 and TRBJ1-5, with 9 bases that match TRBD1. Germline CDR1 KGHSH, CDR2 LQKENI. The length of the CDR3 is 17 residues. V lost 3 bases to trimming and J lost 4 bases; unmatched junction nucleotides: 10. Full variable domain (rest looked up from reference TRBV18 and TRBJ1-5): NAGVMQNPRHLVRRRGQEARLRCSPMKGHSHVYWYRQLPEEGLKFMVYLQKENIIDESGMPKERFSAEFPKEGPSILRIQQVVRGDSAAYFCASSPPGVTGGNQPQHFGDGTRLSIL.

The V and J genes are TRBV12-3 or TRBV12-4 and TRBJ1-2; D might be TRBD1 (6 bases). There are 13 residues in the CDR3. Trimming removed 8 bases at V and 3 bases at J, with 13 bases between. DNA for the CDR3: TGTGCCAGCCTCGGGGGGCTTGACTATGGCTACACCTTC. This sequence encodes CASLGGLDYGYTF.

The chain is built from TRBV11-2 and TRBJ2-2; 8 bases agree with TRBD2. V was pared by 5 bases and J by 0 bases, with 5 bases of the junction left unmatched. The germline V gene has CDR1 SGHAT and CDR2 FQNNGV. The CDR3 runs 16 residues. This CDR3 reads CASSPQLAANTGELFF. In nucleotides, the CDR3 is TGTGCCAGCAGCCCCCAACTAGCGGCGAACACCGGGGAGCTGTTTTTT.

The chain has TRBV6-1 and TRBJ2-1; D unresolved. V lost 2 bases, J lost 11 bases, and 7 bases lay in between. The CDR3 is made up of 11 amino acids. Per germline, CDR1 MNHNS and CDR2 SASEGT. CDR3 loop: CASSELPQQFF. The CDR3 DNA sequence: TGTGCCAGCAGTGAATTACCCCAGCAGTTCTTC.

The chain employs TRBV30 and TRBJ1-2; 8 nucleotides match TRBD1. Germline V gene data show CDR1 as GTSNPN and CDR2 as SVGIG (reference sequence). Trimming at V came to 4 bases and at J to 4 bases, leaving 8 bases not matched to a gene. This CDR3 is 14 amino acids long. CDR3 bases: TGTGCCTGGACCGCCGTACAGGGGGGCTATGGCTACACCTTC. It codes for CAWTAVQGGYGYTF.

The chain has TRBV7-8 and TRBJ1-1; the D is unclear. Germline lookup yields CDR1 SGHVS and CDR2 FQNEAQ. There are 14 residues in the CDR3. The V and J ends lost 0 bases and 4 bases respectively, with 9 bases between them. CDR3 protein: CASSLAVRSTEAFF. CDR3 nucleotide sequence: TGTGCCAGCAGCTTAGCGGTACGGAGCACTGAAGCTTTCTTT.